This TCR beta chain is from a study of T cell repertoires in cytomegalovirus infection. At the level of the study: Evidence of both CMV infection and a matching HLA type came from public TCR beta signatures. Findings and caveats of the study: There were carriers of CMV plus the relevant HLA, and cumulative public TCR beta family frequency identified them. Across the ex vivo response, the dominant clonotypes were HLA-C-restricted CMV-specific TCR beta clonotypes.

The germline V gene has CDR1 DFQATT and CDR2 SNEGSKA (reference sequence). This CDR3 has 12 amino acids. TCRdb recomputed calls from the reads with MiXCR, one row per CDR3 protein. The sample holds about 460,000 distinct CDR3 sequences; around 11% are singletons and the top ten take about 9.4%. A note on this clonotype: Its target is unknown.

The TCR comes from a human donor in good health (CMV status not recorded). Some clones in this sample may be carry-over from other donors' samples. This chain connects TRBV20-1 to TRBJ1-2; possibly TRBD1 for D (6 bases). The sample consisted of PBMCs. The CDR3 loop reads CSRGWGRGGYTF. The CDR3 nucleotides read TGCAGCCGTGGTTGGGGGCGTGGTGGCTACACCTTC.